Listed below are T cell receptor beta chains from one sample, sequenced in a study of cytomegalovirus exposure and HLA in healthy donors. Clones were read by immunoSEQ multiplex PCR, and TCRdb kept only the in-frame ones, dropping some. The sample comprises more than 100,000 clones, over 60% of which are singletons, and 8% to 9% rests with the top ten. Material: PBMCs. The receptors here all came from a woman between 40 and 50 years old in good health and CMV-seropositive. CDR3s include the opening cysteine and the closing phenylalanine or tryptophan. D genes are given only for firm matches. Some rows have no size entry. The others give once, few or many, or a class for an expanded clone.

TRBD2	TRBV9	NA	TRBJ2-1	TGTGCCAGCAGCCCACGGACTAGCGGGATCAATGAGCAGTTCTTC	CASSPRTSGINEQFF
TRBD1	TRBV19	few	TRBJ1-2	TGTGCCAGTGAGGGACAGGGGGTCTATGGCTACACCTTC	CASEGQGVYGYTF
TRBD2	TRBV6-5	few	TRBJ2-2	TGTGCCAGCAGTTTTCGACTAGCGGGATACACCGGGGAGCTGTTTTTT	CASSFRLAGYTGELFF
TRBD2	TRBV4-1	NA	TRBJ2-3	TGCGCCAGCAGCCAGCCGGGGCGGGAGGCCCCAGATACGCAGTATTTT	CASSQPGREAPDTQYF
TRBD1	TRBV5-6	few	TRBJ2-7	TGTGCCAGCAGCTTGAGGACAGGGGTTGGTTACGAGCAGTACTTC	CASSLRTGVGYEQYF
TRBD2	TRBV29-1	NA	TRBJ2-7	TGCAGCGTTGAGGCGGGAGTGGGGTACGAGCAGTACTTC	CSVEAGVGYEQYF
NA	TRBV9	once	TRBJ2-2	TGTGCCTCGTCGCGCACAGCCATGAGTAACACCGGGGAGCTGTTTTTT	CASSRTAMSNTGELFF
TRBD2	TRBV6-6	NA	TRBJ2-1	TGTGCCAGCTTGCGGGAGAATCACAATGAGCAGTTCTTC	CASLRENHNEQFF
TRBD2	TRBV11-2	NA	TRBJ2-1	TGTGCCAGCAGCCCAGCGAGGATCGGGGGGTACGACAATGAGCAGTTCTTC	CASSPARIGGYDNEQFF
NA	TRBV28	NA	TRBJ2-7	TGTGCCAGCAGTTACAGGGCTTACGAGCAGTACTTC	CASSYRAYEQYF
TRBD1	TRBV5-1	NA	TRBJ2-2	TGCGCCAGCAACCCCATGACAGGGGGCAACACCGGGGAGCTGTTTTTT	CASNPMTGGNTGELFF
TRBD1	TRBV7-9	NA	TRBJ1-1	TGTGCCAGCAGCCGACAGGGCCAAGCTTTCTTT	CASSRQGQAFF
NA	TRBV2	few	TRBJ2-5	TGTGCCAGCAGACGAAATCTAGCAGGCGAGACCCAGTACTTC	CASRRNLAGETQYF
TRBD1	TRBV5-5	few	TRBJ2-7	TGTGCCAGCAGCTTGCACAGGGGCGCCTCCTACGAGCAGTACTTC	CASSLHRGASYEQYF
NA	TRBV29-1	NA	TRBJ2-1	TGCAGCGCGGGGGGACAACCGCTCTTC	CSAGGQPLF
TRBD1	TRBV12-5	NA	TRBJ1-1	TGTGCTAGTGGTTTGGTACCCCAACAGGGGGCCACGAACACTGAAGCTTTCTTT	CASGLVPQQGATNTEAFF
TRBD1	TRBV15	NA	TRBJ1-3	TGTGCCACCAGCAGAGACCGGGGGACAGGGGGCGAAAACACCATATATTTT	CATSRDRGTGGENTIYF
NA	TRBV7-9	NA	TRBJ2-7	TGTGCCAGTGAGCCGGCAGGGTCCTCCTACGAGCAGTACTTC	CASEPAGSSYEQYF
NA	TRBV2	NA	TRBJ1-2	TGTGCCAGCAGTCGGGACTTCCAGATGGATGGCTACACCTTC	CASSRDFQMDGYTF
TRBD1	TRBV7-3	NA	TRBJ1-3	TGTGCCAGCAGCCCACGGACAGGGGCCTCCTCTGGAAACACCATATATTTT	CASSPRTGASSGNTIYF
NA	TRBV25-1	NA	TRBJ1-5	TGTGCCAGCAGTGTTCAGGGTGATCAGCCCCAGCATTTT	CASSVQGDQPQHF
TRBD2	TRBV6-1	NA	TRBJ2-7	TGTGCCAGCAGTGAAATGGCAGGGAGGCTAGCGGGAGTCTACGAGCAGTACTTC	CASSEMAGRLAGVYEQYF
NA	TRBV18	NA	TRBJ2-5	TGTGCCAGCTCGGGGGCCGAGAGGGAGACCCAGTACTTC	CASSGAERETQYF
NA	TRBV30	once	TRBJ1-2	TGTGCCTGGAAAAGACAGGCAGGCTACACCTTC	CAWKRQAGYTF
NA	TRBV7-9	few	TRBJ1-2	TGTGCCAGCAGCTTAGCGGCCCCTAACTATGGCTACACCTTC	CASSLAAPNYGYTF
NA	TRBV13	NA	TRBJ1-1	TGTGCCAGCAGCCCGTTGCTCCGGGATAAATACACTGAAGCTTTCTTT	CASSPLLRDKYTEAFF
NA	TRBV6-1	NA	TRBJ1-1	TGTGCCAGCCATGGGGGAGGGATTACTGAAGCTTTCTTT	CASHGGGITEAFF
NA	TRBV4-1	NA	TRBJ2-7	TGCGCCAGCAGCCAAGATGGGAGCTCCTACGAGCAGTACTTC	CASSQDGSSYEQYF
NA	TRBV15	NA	TRBJ1-1	TGTGCCACCAGCAGACCCCCGAGCACTGAAGCTTTCTTT	CATSRPPSTEAFF
TRBD2	TRBV27	NA	TRBJ2-7	TGTGCCAGCACCCTGAGCGGGGAAGGGAGGCGTCGTTTCTACGAGCAGTACTTC	CASTLSGEGRRRFYEQYF
NA	TRBV29-1	once	TRBJ2-3	TGCAGCGTCCCTTCTGGGGGGGGGCGGACAGATACGCAGTATTTT	CSVPSGGGRTDTQYF
NA	TRBV14	NA	TRBJ2-7	TGTGCCAGCAGCCAGCCGGGAACCTCCTACGAGCAGTACTTC	CASSQPGTSYEQYF
TRBD1	TRBV27	NA	TRBJ1-2	TGTGCCAGCAGTTTATCGGGTGGACAGGGAGGGTATGGCTACACCTTC	CASSLSGGQGGYGYTF
TRBD1	TRBV7-9	NA	TRBJ2-7	TGTGCCAGCAGCTTCGGGACAGAGCTCTCCTACGAGCAGTACTTC	CASSFGTELSYEQYF
NA	TRBV27	NA	TRBJ2-7	TGTGCCAGCAGTTTCCAGGGGTACGAGCAGTACTTC	CASSFQGYEQYF
TRBD1	TRBV6-5	NA	TRBJ1-1	TGTGCCAGCAGTTTCCAGGGGGAAAACACTGAAGCTTTCTTT	CASSFQGENTEAFF
NA	TRBV14	NA	TRBJ1-1	TGTGCCAGCAGCCCAACCCCAGGCGGGACTGAAGCTTTCTTT	CASSPTPGGTEAFF
TRBD1	TRBV28	few	TRBJ2-7	TGTGCCAGCAGTTTATCCCGGGACAGGGCTTACGAGCAGTACTTC	CASSLSRDRAYEQYF
NA	TRBV30	NA	TRBJ1-2	TGTGCCTGGAGTGTAACCCGGTTTTCCTATGGCTACACCTTC	CAWSVTRFSYGYTF
NA	TRBV2	NA	TRBJ2-7	TGTGCCAGCAGGGACAGCTACGAGCAGTACTTC	CASRDSYEQYF
TRBD1	TRBV6-6	NA	TRBJ1-4	TGTGCCAGCAGTACACAGGGGAAGGGCGTTGAAAAACTGTTTTTT	CASSTQGKGVEKLFF
NA	TRBV5-1	NA	TRBJ1-1	TGCGCCAGCAGCTTGATATCGCGGGACACTGAAGCTTTCTTT	CASSLISRDTEAFF
TRBD2	TRBV7-6	NA	TRBJ2-3	TGTGCCAGCAGCTTAGAGGGTCCACGCGGGAGGACCTATACGCAGTATTTT	CASSLEGPRGRTYTQYF
TRBD2	TRBV14	NA	TRBJ2-1	TGTGCCAGCAGCCAAGAGAGACTAGCGGGAGGCAATGAGCAGTTCTTC	CASSQERLAGGNEQFF
NA	TRBV9	NA	TRBJ2-1	TGTGCCAGCAGCGTAGAATTTTCGGGGAGCGGGCCATCGTTGTACAATGAGCAGTTCTTC	CASSVEFSGSGPSLYNEQFF
NA	TRBV28	NA	TRBJ2-7	TGTGCCAGCAGTTCGACAGAGTACGAGCAGTACTTC	CASSSTEYEQYF
TRBD2	TRBV10-1	NA	TRBJ2-1	TGCGCCAGCAGTGAGTTGTCTAGCGGGAGGGAATACAATGAGCAGTTCTTC	CASSELSSGREYNEQFF
NA	TRBV13	few	TRBJ2-3	TGTGCCAGCAGCCCCGCGGTAAGGCGCAGCACAGATACGCAGTATTTT	CASSPAVRRSTDTQYF
NA	TRBV2	NA	TRBJ2-1	TGTGCCAGCAGTGAACTAGCTGCCTACAATGAGCAGTTCTTC	CASSELAAYNEQFF
TRBD2	TRBV19	NA	TRBJ2-7	TGTGCCAGTAGTATCCGCGGGCTAGCGGAAAACGAGCAGTACTTC	CASSIRGLAENEQYF
TRBD1	TRBV30	NA	TRBJ1-2	TGTGCCTGGCCTACGGGACAGGGTGGGGGCTACACCTTC	CAWPTGQGGGYTF
TRBD2	TRBV6-1	once	TRBJ2-7	TGTGCCAGCACCCGGGTTAGCGGGGCCCTCGAGCAGTACTTC	CASTRVSGALEQYF
NA	TRBV5-1	NA	TRBJ2-1	TGCGCCAGCAGCTTGGCCGGCAGCGGTGCGACCTACAATGAGCAGTTCTTC	CASSLAGSGATYNEQFF
NA	TRBV5-1	NA	TRBJ2-3	TGCGCCAGCAGAAGTCCTTTGGCCCCGGATACGCAGTATTTT	CASRSPLAPDTQYF